This T cell receptor beta chain originates from a study of beta chain features in type 1 diabetes. Study-wide results and caveats: Shortening that was moderate but significant affected the TCRB CDR3s of Type 1 diabetes patients in all four CD4+ subsets.

Reverse transcribing all isolated RNA meant expressed TCRB transcripts were sequenced. The repertoire was sequenced with immunoSEQ multiplex PCR; TCRdb's copy has only in-frame clones and lacks some. This table holds about 400,000 clones, roughly 12% found once. Germline CDR1 KGHSH, CDR2 LQKENI. After removal of 1 base from V and 6 bases from J, the junction contained 12 bases not matched to a gene. There are 17 residues in the CDR3. On this clone: The antigen is undetermined.

Heparinised blood was drawn once per donor, averaging approximately 100 mL. Sorted CD4+ subsets: naive, central memory, regulatory, stem cell-like memory (CD45RO/CCR7/CD25/CD127/CD95/CD27 panel). V is TRBV18 and J is TRBJ2-3; 8 bases match TRBD2. The sequence derives from a woman in her late teens or twenties with type 1 diabetes. The sequenced material came from naive CD4+ T cells from blood. The CDR3 region has the DNA TGTGCCAGCTCACCACGTCAGCGGGGGCCTTCACGCGATACGCAGTATTTT. The encoded protein is CASSPRQRGPSRDTQYF.